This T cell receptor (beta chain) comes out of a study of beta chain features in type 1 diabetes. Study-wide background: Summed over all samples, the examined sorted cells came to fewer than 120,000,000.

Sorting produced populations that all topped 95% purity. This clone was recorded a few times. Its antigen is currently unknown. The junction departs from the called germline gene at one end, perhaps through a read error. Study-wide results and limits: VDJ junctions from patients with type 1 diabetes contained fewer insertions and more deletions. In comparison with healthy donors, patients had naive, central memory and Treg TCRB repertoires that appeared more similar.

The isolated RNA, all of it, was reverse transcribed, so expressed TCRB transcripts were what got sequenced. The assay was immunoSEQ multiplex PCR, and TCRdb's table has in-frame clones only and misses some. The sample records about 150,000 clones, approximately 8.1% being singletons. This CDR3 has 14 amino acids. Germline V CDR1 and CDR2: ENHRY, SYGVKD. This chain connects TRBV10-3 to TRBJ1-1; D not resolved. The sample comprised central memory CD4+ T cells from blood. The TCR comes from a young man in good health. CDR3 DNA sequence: TGTGCCATCACTGAGAGCTCGGTGAACACTGAAGCTTTCTTT. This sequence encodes CAITESSVNTEAFF.